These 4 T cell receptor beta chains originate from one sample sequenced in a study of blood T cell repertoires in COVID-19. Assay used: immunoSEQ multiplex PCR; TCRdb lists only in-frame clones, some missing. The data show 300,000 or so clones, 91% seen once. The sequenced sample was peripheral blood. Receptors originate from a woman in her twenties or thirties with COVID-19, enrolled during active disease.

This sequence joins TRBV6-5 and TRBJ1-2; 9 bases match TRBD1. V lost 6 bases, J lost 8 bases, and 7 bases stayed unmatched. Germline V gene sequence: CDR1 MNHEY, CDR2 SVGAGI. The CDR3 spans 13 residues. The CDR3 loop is CASSLDRGWGYTF. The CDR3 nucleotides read TGTGCCAGCAGCCTCGACAGGGGGTGGGGCTACACCTTC.

The CDR3 DNA sequence: TGTGCCAGTCGTGAAGCGGGAGCCGGGGAGCTGTTTTTT. It specifies CASREAGAGELFF. This sequence joins TRBV28 and TRBJ2-2; 8 nucleotides line up with TRBD2. Unmatched junction bases numbered 6, after V lost 9 bases and J lost 6 bases. This CDR3 is built from 13 residues. Germline V CDR1 and CDR2: MDHEN, SYDVKM.

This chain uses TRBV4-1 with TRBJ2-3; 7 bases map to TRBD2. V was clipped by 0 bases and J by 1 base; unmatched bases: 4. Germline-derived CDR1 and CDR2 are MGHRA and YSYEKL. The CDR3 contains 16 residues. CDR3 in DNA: TGCGCCAGCAGCCAAGATATCAGCGGGGGCACAGATACGCAGTATTTT. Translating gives CASSQDISGGTDTQYF.

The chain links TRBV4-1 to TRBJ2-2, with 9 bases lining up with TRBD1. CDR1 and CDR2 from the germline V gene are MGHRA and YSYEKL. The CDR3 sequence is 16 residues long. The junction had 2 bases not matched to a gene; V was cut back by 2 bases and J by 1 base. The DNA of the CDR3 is TGCGCCAGCAGCCAACTGGGACAGGGGAACACCGGGGAGCTGTTTTTT. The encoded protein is CASSQLGQGNTGELFF.